Presented here are 7 T cell receptor beta chains from one specimen sequenced in a study of OX40 agonist ivuxolimab in advanced cancers. Using immunoSEQ multiplex PCR, the repertoire was profiled, and TCRdb retains in-frame clones only, with some absent. The table includes about 76,000 clones, around 84% detected once. The source material was CD4+ or CD8+ T cells sorted from blood, sampled in a trial of the OX40 agonist ivuxolimab. The receptors were sampled from an adult with an advanced solid tumor such as melanoma, head and neck, liver or kidney cancer.

This clone has just a few counts. The V and J genes are TRBV5-1 and TRBJ1-2, with D perhaps TRBD1 (6 bases). Trimming pared 4 bases from V and 8 bases from J, leaving 15 bases between. This CDR3 has 13 residues. Germline V gene lookup returns CDR1 SGHRS and CDR2 YFSETQ. The CDR3 DNA sequence: TGCGCCAGCAGCCCACAGGGTAGTGAGGGCTACACCTTC. This gives the protein CASSPQGSEGYTF.

The V gene is TRBV6-1, the J gene TRBJ1-4; D gene ambiguous. V was trimmed by 1 base and J by 8 bases, leaving 20 bases between them. The germline CDR1 and CDR2 sequences are MNHNS and SASEGT. This CDR3 comprises 17 residues. CDR3 residues: CASSEGVGGFFGEKLFF. The CDR3, as DNA: TGTGCCAGCAGTGAAGGGGTTGGCGGGTTCTTTGGAGAAAAACTGTTTTTT.

The gene calls are TRBV2 and TRBJ2-2; possibly TRBD1 for D (5 bases). V lost 8 bases, J lost 5 bases, and 15 bases lay in between. CDR1 is SNHLY, CDR2 FYNNEI, per germline. The CDR3 is made up of 14 amino acids. The CDR3 region is CASGRNQGTGELFF. Written as DNA, the CDR3 is TGTGCCAGCGGCCGAAATCAGGGAACCGGGGAGCTGTTTTTT.

This chain uses TRBV4-3 with TRBJ2-6, with 7 nucleotides matching TRBD1. The germline V gene encodes CDR1 LGHNA and CDR2 YSLEER. V lost 4 bases and J lost 3; bases outside the gene matches: 6. The length of the CDR3 is 16 residues. The CDR3 nucleotides are TGCGCCAGCAGCCGGAGAAGGGGGCTTGGGGCCAACGTCCTGACTTTC. This codes for CASSRRRGLGANVLTF.

V gene TRBV27 combines with J gene TRBJ1-5; 7 bases agree with TRBD1. CDR3 size: 17 residues. Germline V gives CDR1 MNHEY, CDR2 SMNVEV (reference sequence). Trimming cost V 6 bases and J 0 bases; bases outside gene matches: 11. The CDR3 DNA is TGTGCCAGCAGCCCCGACAGGGTTGGGTTTAGCAATCAGCCCCAGCATTTT. Translating gives CASSPDRVGFSNQPQHF.

The chain uses TRBV9 and TRBJ2-3, with D possibly being TRBD1 (5 bases). Trimming pared 0 bases from V and 3 bases from J, leaving 8 bases between. The germline V gene has CDR1 SGDLS and CDR2 YYNGEE. This CDR3 region has 14 residues. DNA of the CDR3: TGTGCCAGCAGCGTAGTGTCAGGGACAGATACGCAGTATTTT. Translating gives CASSVVSGTDTQYF. Using reference TRBV9 and TRBJ2-3 for the parts outside the CDR3, the full variable domain is DSGVTQTPKHLITATGQRVTLRCSPRSGDLSVYWYQQSLDQGLQFLIQYYNGEERAKGNILERFSAQQFPDLHSELNLSSLELGDSALYFCASSVVSGTDTQYFGPGTRLTVL.

The chain recombines TRBV9 with TRBJ2-2; 7 nucleotides line up with TRBD1. The germline CDR1 and CDR2 sequences are SGDLS and YYNGEE. V was clipped by 4 bases and J by 0 bases; unmatched bases: 6. The CDR3 is 16 amino acids. The CDR3, as DNA: TGTGCCAGCAGCCATAGGGGGCAGCCGAACACCGGGGAGCTGTTTTTT. Translating it yields CASSHRGQPNTGELFF.